This T cell receptor beta chain was recovered during a study of shared clonotypes between healthy human individuals (TCRdb year 2020). Broadly, across the study: The cohort comprised two women and three men aged 18 to 49 years. To estimate repertoire size and how much clonotypes are shared between individuals, the study performed deep sequencing of blood TCR repertoires from about five healthy adults. Libraries were prepared and TCR repertoires were sequenced by different laboratories using diverse techniques, in order to increase sequencing depth and limit assay-specific biases. Leukapheresis yielded between about 0.94 and 10 billion PBMCs per donor.

Overall results and qualifications from the work: Sampling was restricted to blood, and TCR repertoires in tissue are likely to differ from TCR repertoires in blood. Pairwise subsampling indicated that sequencing depth was expected to affect the degree of clonotype sharing among donors. Because the study included a small number of donors, the genetic and exposure-history diversity represented was limited.

TCR CDR3 regions were amplified from genomic DNA by multiplex PCR using the deep immunoSEQ assay. Genomic DNA extracted from each cell subset was distributed evenly over all wells of several immunoSEQ 96-well plates, and each plate served as one replicate. For unsorted PBMC, about 0.3 ug genomic DNA, equal to 25,000 to 35,000 T cell genomes, was loaded into each replicate PCR. Ten immunoSEQ deep assay plates were used to sequence unsorted PBMC genomic DNA. Purified libraries were measured with a Qubit 3.0 fluorometer, size-checked on a Bioanalyzer 2100, and measured again with the KAPA Library Quantification kit. A separate single-read 150-cycle Illumina NextSeq 550 flow cell was used to sequence each immunoSEQ 96-well plate. Per the original workflow: The immunoSEQ output contained only junctional sequences without quality scores, so filtering could not match that applied to full-length reads. Sequences were annotated with PyIR, a Python wrapper for IgBLAST v1.9, and V/J genes and CDR3 were assigned using IMGT germline references. Reads with weak V/J assignments (E-value above 1e-6), missing CDR3, stop codons, out-of-frame junctions, or ambiguous translated residues were removed. V3J clonotypes were defined by identical inferred V gene, J gene, and CDR3 amino acid sequence. Percentage overlap between repertoires was calculated by dividing the number of shared unique clonotypes by the size of the smaller repertoire. Three approaches were used to assess repertoire richness: RTK rarefaction, the Chao1 estimator, and Recon v2.1 estimates of unobserved clonotypes. TCRdb's version of the immuneACCESS table is confined to in-frame rearrangements and falls short of the full clone set. An unresolved V gene accounts for under half of the shortfall where checked; the remainder is of unknown origin. Clone size and the V and J calls come from that table; the DNA yielded D and trimming. This sample is represented by 490,000 or so clones; about three quarters of them were singletons. Approximately 13% of the sample lies in the top ten.

Healthy HIV-negative adults with no recently reported acute infections or vaccinations were included as donors. Every donor was a Caucasian adult living in Nashville, Tennessee, USA. In the unsorted samples, around 81 million PBMCs were counted, and genomic DNA was extracted using the QIAamp DNA Blood Mini kit. Blood was collected by leukapheresis, and PBMCs were isolated by Ficoll-Histopaque density gradient centrifugation and then cryopreserved in liquid nitrogen vapor phase. This clone was seen a few times. Its recognized antigen is unknown. It has no much larger one-base neighbor in the sample; base qualities were not kept. This receptor was taken from a woman between 40 and 50 years old in good health. Some clones in this sample may be carry-over from other donors' samples. The sample was PBMCs.

The DNA reads TGCAGTGCTAGAAAGGCCTACGAGCAGTACTTC. Its protein reads: CSARKAYEQYF. The chain couples TRBV20-1 to TRBJ2-7; confidence is insufficient to name the D gene. Trimming at the junction amounts to 2 bases on V and 2 bases on J, and the germline ends lie 4 bases apart. Counted from cysteine to phenylalanine, this CDR3 has 11 amino acids. The DNA shown is the 33-base CDR3, in frame from base 1. Sequences DFQATT (CDR1) and SNEGSKA (CDR2) are obtained from the germline V gene (reference sequence).